The entry below gives a single T cell receptor (beta chain) sequence along with its context. Its cognate antigen is unknown. This entry belongs to a study of beta chain features in type 1 diabetes. General study findings and limits: Moderately but significantly shorter TCRB CDR3s were found in Type 1 diabetes patients in all four CD4+ subsets. An over-representation of cells with high TCR expression could result from cDNA sequencing.

The ends lost 3 bases at V and 5 bases at J; junction bases unmatched: 3. This CDR3 is built from 15 residues. CDR1 and CDR2 (germline): SGHNT, YYREEE (reference sequence). The study reverse transcribed the entire isolated RNA, so it sequenced expressed TCRB transcripts. Clones were read by immunoSEQ multiplex PCR, and TCRdb kept only the in-frame ones, dropping some. The data hold about 150,000 clones, with 9.2% observed a single time. The chain joins TRBV5-4 to TRBJ2-5, with 14 nucleotides matching TRBD2. Material for sequencing was central memory CD4+ T cells from blood. The sequence came from a man younger than 30 in good health. In DNA, the CDR3 is TGTGCCAGCAGCTGGGGACTAGCGGGGGTGGAGACCCAGTACTTC. This gives the protein CASSWGLAGVETQYF.